A single sample is the source of the 18 T cell receptor beta chains below, sequenced in a study of identical twins. TCRdb redid the calling of the 5' RACE reads with MiXCR, one entry per CDR3 protein. The sample contains approximately 700,000 distinct CDR3 sequences, roughly 6% of which appear only once. What was sequenced was naive T cells sorted from blood. These receptors all come from a man between 18 and 35 years old in good health.

The chain joins TRBV16 to TRBJ1-4; no clear D. V was clipped by 4 bases and J by 7 bases, with 7 bases between them. CDR1 and CDR2 from the germline V gene are KGHSY and FQNENV. The CDR3 sequence is 12 residues long. The CDR3 nucleotides are TGTGCCAGCAGCCCCACGTTTGAAAAACTGTTTTTT. This sequence encodes CASSPTFEKLFF.

This clonotype was counted ten times or more. The chain uses TRBV20-1 and TRBJ2-1; 9 positions agree with TRBD1. The CDR3 spans 16 residues. Germline lookup yields CDR1 DFQATT and CDR2 SNEGSKA (reference sequence). The ends lost 2 bases at V and 7 bases at J; junction bases unmatched: 12. CDR3 sequence: CSARQPGQGYGNEQFF. CDR3 bases: TGCAGTGCTAGACAACCGGGACAGGGATACGGGAATGAGCAGTTCTTC.

The chain carries TRBV5-1 and TRBJ2-1; 10 nucleotides line up with TRBD2. The CDR3 runs to 17 residues. J lost 1 base, V lost 1 base, and 5 bases had no gene match. CDR1 SGHRS and CDR2 YFSETQ come from the germline V gene. CDR3 sequence: CASSLPPSGSSYNEQFF. DNA of the CDR3: TGCGCCAGCAGCTTGCCCCCTAGCGGGAGTTCCTACAATGAGCAGTTCTTC.

Ten or more counts support this clonotype. This chain uses TRBV20-1 with TRBJ2-7; D not resolved. V was pared by 3 bases and J by 0 bases, with 6 bases between. CDR1 and CDR2 (germline): DFQATT, SNEGSKA (reference sequence). This CDR3 comprises 12 residues. CDR3 in amino acids: CSASDGSYEQYF. The DNA of the CDR3 is TGCAGTGCTAGCGACGGCTCCTACGAGCAGTACTTC.

The chain has TRBV11-2 and TRBJ2-3, with D possibly matching TRBD2 (6 bases). Germline values: CDR1 SGHAT, CDR2 FQNNGV. With 5 bases removed from V and 0 bases from J, the gap between germline ends came to 21 bases. CDR3 length equals 18 residues. As DNA, the CDR3 is TGTGCCAGCAGCAGGGGTGAGGGAGCGGGTTCTAGCACAGATACGCAGTATTTT. Its protein product is CASSRGEGAGSSTDTQYF.

There are many counts of this clonotype. This chain uses TRBV12-3 or TRBV12-4 with TRBJ2-2, with D unresolved. Between the trimmed V and J ends, which lost 4 bases and 2 bases, there was a span of 5 bases. The CDR3 runs to 13 residues. The CDR3: CASSWTNTGELFF. CDR3 DNA: TGTGCCAGCAGTTGGACCAACACCGGGGAGCTGTTTTTT.

This clonotype has just a few counts. The rearrangement links TRBV5-1 to TRBJ2-3, with a weak D call TRBD1 (6 bases). Trimming took 0 bases from V and 3 from J, leaving 11 bases between them. The germline gives CDR1 SGHRS, CDR2 YFSETQ. This CDR3 has 15 amino acids. CDR3 sequence reads: CASSLAEGTTDTQYF. The CDR3, as DNA: TGCGCCAGCAGCTTGGCCGAGGGGACAACAGATACGCAGTATTTT.

This clonotype was seen at least ten times. The J gene is TRBJ2-1, the V gene TRBV6-1; the match to TRBD2 covers 8 bases. The length of the CDR3 is 14 residues. Germline V gene sequence: CDR1 MNHNS, CDR2 SASEGT. V lost 6 bases to trimming and J lost 7 bases; unmatched junction nucleotides: 8. The CDR3 region has the DNA TGTGCCAGCAGGCTGGCGGGCGGGAGGAATGAGCAGTTCTTC. Protein product: CASRLAGGRNEQFF.

V is TRBV7-9 and J is TRBJ2-5; TRBD1 is a possible D gene (6 bases). V was cut by 5 bases and J by 1 base, with 20 bases left in between. The CDR3 consists of 17 residues. Germline CDR1 SEHNR, CDR2 FQNEAQ (reference sequence). The CDR3 DNA reads as TGTGCCAGCAGCCTACCAATTACGAGGGGGATCCAAGAGACCCAGTACTTC. It is translated as CASSLPITRGIQETQYF.

This chain connects TRBV28 to TRBJ2-2; tentative D call: TRBD1 (5 bases). The germline CDR1 and CDR2 sequences are MDHEN and SYDVKM. The germline V and J ends were trimmed by 6 bases and 6 bases, with 17 bases remaining between them. The CDR3 is 15 amino acids. CDR3 DNA sequence: TGTGCCAGCAGGTTTTATGACAGAAGAGCCGGGGAGCTGTTTTTT. It encodes CASRFYDRRAGELFF.

V and J are TRBV30 and TRBJ2-3, with D maybe TRBD2 (5 bases). The germline V gene has CDR1 GTSNPN and CDR2 SVGIG (reference sequence). Trimming stripped 0 bases from V and 6 bases from J, with 13 bases between. This CDR3 is 14 amino acids long. CDR3 loop: CAWSVGRRRDTQYF. The CDR3 bases are TGTGCCTGGAGTGTAGGCCGGCGGAGGGATACGCAGTATTTT.

The J gene is TRBJ2-7, the V gene TRBV7-2; 10 positions match TRBD2. This CDR3 contains 16 residues. Trimming at V came to 4 bases and at J to 5 bases, leaving 11 bases not matched to a gene. Germline CDR1 is SGHTA and CDR2 is FQGNSA. In DNA, the CDR3 is TGTGCCAGCAGCTATATTAGGGCTAGCGGGAGAGACGAGCAGTACTTC. Translating it yields CASSYIRASGRDEQYF. Using reference TRBV7-2 and TRBJ2-7 for the parts outside the CDR3, the full variable domain is GAGVSQSPSNKVTEKGKDVELRCDPISGHTALYWYRQSLGQGLEFLIYFQGNSAPDKSGLPSDRFSAERTGGSVSTLTIQRTQQEDSAVYLCASSYIRASGRDEQYFGPGTRLTVT.

The gene calls are TRBV20-1 and TRBJ1-2; D call uncertain. V gave up 0 bases and J gave up 0 bases, with 11 bases separating them. Per the germline V gene, CDR1 is DFQATT and CDR2 is SNEGSKA (reference sequence). The CDR3 covers 15 residues. The chain's CDR3 is CSARDLTQANYGYTF. DNA for the CDR3: TGCAGTGCTAGAGATCTGACCCAGGCTAACTATGGCTACACCTTC.

This clonotype was picked up a small number of times. The V call is TRBV20-1, the J call TRBJ2-1, with D tentatively TRBD2 (5 bases). CDR1 and CDR2 from the germline V gene are DFQATT and SNEGSKA (reference sequence). The CDR3 runs 13 residues. V lost 5 bases and J 9 bases, leaving 17 bases between the germline ends. The CDR3 DNA sequence: TGCAGTGCTTCTCCCAGAACTAGAGTTGAGCAGTTCTTC. Translating gives CSASPRTRVEQFF.

Many counts were recorded for this clonotype. The V and J genes are TRBV11-2 and TRBJ2-4; TRBD2 is a possible D gene (5 bases). Trimming took off 7 bases at V and 0 bases at J, with 10 bases between the two ends. From germline, CDR1 is SGHAT and CDR2 FQNNGV. This CDR3 is 14 amino acids long. The DNA for the CDR3 is TGTGCCAGCACGGACGGACTAGCCAAAAACATTCAGTACTTC. It specifies CASTDGLAKNIQYF.

The sample holds many counts of this clonotype. The chain joins TRBV6-5 to TRBJ2-3; D perhaps matches TRBD1 (6 bases). Trimming left V 4 bases short and J 2 bases short, with 13 bases between. Looked up from germline, CDR1 is MNHEY and CDR2 is SVGAGI. The CDR3 sequence is 15 residues long. In DNA form, the CDR3 reads TGTGCCAGCAGTTTGGACAGCCCCCTCACAGATACGCAGTATTTT. Protein: CASSLDSPLTDTQYF.

The chain couples TRBV12-3 or TRBV12-4 to TRBJ1-5, with D perhaps TRBD1 (6 bases). The CDR3 spans 16 residues. The V end lost 2 bases, the J end lost 1 base, and 12 bases lay between the germline ends. The CDR3 spells CASSLRGGVSNQPQHF. Written as DNA, the CDR3 is TGTGCCAGCAGTTTAAGGGGGGGTGTGAGCAATCAGCCCCAGCATTTT.

There are a few counts of this clonotype. The chain links TRBV5-6 to TRBJ2-5; D remains unclear. Germline lookup yields CDR1 SGHDT and CDR2 YYEEEE. V shed 1 base and J shed 4 bases, with 14 bases lying between them. The CDR3 loop spans 15 amino acids. The CDR3 DNA is TGTGCCAGCAGCTTGAGAGAACAGCTGGTAGAGACCCAGTACTTC. It is translated as CASSLREQLVETQYF.